This T cell receptor (beta chain) was obtained from a study of CD8+CD57+ T cells in acquired aplastic anemia. Study-level background: DNA per sorted CD4+ or CD8+ sample ranged roughly 0.19 to 30 ug, averaging around 3.2 ug. Study-wide results and limits: Researchers report that approximately 28 CD8+ CDR3 sequences appeared in both patients and controls.

Whoever was chosen for sequencing had shown CD8+CD57+ cell expansion by flow cytometry. Each patient carried a diagnosis of severe acquired aplastic anemia. Genomic DNA served as template for TCR beta VDJ and CDR3 profiling. Using its own MiXCR run on the reads, TCRdb lists one record per CDR3 protein. The sample lists around 150,000 distinct CDR3 sequences, roughly 48% occurring once. This clonotype was observed once. Its antigen is as yet unknown. An end of the junction does not agree with germline; a read error may underlie this. CDR1 is SGHVS, CDR2 FNYEAQ, per germline. This CDR3 has 18 residues. Input material: sorted CD4+, CD8+, or CD8+CD57+ T cells (not recorded which) from PBMCs. The rearrangement joins TRBV7-6 to TRBJ1-3, with D possibly matching TRBD1 (6 bases). The receptor's source is a human donor with aplastic anemia. The CDR3: CASSHWTAESHSGTTIYF. In DNA, the CDR3 is TGTGCCAGCAGCCATTGGACAGCTGAATCTCACTCTGGAACCACCATATACTTT.